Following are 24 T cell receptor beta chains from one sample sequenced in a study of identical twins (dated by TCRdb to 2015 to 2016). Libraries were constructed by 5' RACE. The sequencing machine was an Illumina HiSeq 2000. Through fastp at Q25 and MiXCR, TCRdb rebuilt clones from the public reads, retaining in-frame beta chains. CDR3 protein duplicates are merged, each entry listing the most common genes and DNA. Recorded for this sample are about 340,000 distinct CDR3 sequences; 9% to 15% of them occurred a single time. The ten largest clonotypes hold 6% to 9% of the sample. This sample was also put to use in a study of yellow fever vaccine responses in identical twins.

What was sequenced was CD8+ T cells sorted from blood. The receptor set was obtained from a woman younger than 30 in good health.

CDR3 sequence reads: CASSLTGRFYEQYV. CDR3 sequence (DNA): TGTGCCAGCTCACTGACAGGGAGATTCTACGAGCAGTACGTC. The V gene is TRBV18, the J gene TRBJ2-7; 7 positions agree with TRBD1. Germline V CDR1 and CDR2: KGHSH, LQKENI. The V and J ends lost 4 bases and 3 bases, in that order; junction bases with no gene match: 6. The CDR3 has 14 amino acids.

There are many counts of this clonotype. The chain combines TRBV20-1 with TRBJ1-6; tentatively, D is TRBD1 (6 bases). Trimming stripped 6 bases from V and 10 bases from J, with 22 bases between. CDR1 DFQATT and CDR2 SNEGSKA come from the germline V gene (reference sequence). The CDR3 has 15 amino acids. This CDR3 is CSARPSQGEVSPLHF. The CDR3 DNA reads TGCAGTGCGAGACCCTCACAGGGAGAGGTGTCACCCCTCCACTTT.

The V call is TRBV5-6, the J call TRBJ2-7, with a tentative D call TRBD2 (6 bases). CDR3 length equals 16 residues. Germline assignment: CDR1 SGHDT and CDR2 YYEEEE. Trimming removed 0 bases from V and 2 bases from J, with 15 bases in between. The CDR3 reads CASSLAAGYRAYEQYF. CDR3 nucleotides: TGTGCCAGCAGCTTGGCCGCGGGGTACCGGGCCTACGAGCAGTACTTC.

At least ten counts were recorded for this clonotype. CDR3 residues: CASSRAEGEQFF. CDR3 sequence (DNA): TGTGCCAGCAGTAGAGCGGAGGGTGAGCAGTTCTTC. J is TRBJ2-1 and V is TRBV9, with D perhaps matching TRBD2 (6 bases). Per the germline V gene, CDR1 is SGDLS and CDR2 is YYNGEE. V lost 5 bases to trimming and J lost 9 bases, with 12 bases between them. The CDR3 consists of 12 residues.

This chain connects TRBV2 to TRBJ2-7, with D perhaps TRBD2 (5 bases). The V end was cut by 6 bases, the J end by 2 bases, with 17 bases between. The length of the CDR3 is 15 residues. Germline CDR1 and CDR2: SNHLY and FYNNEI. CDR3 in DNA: TGTGCCAGCAGACAAGCGGACGGCGACCCCTACGAGCAGTACTTC. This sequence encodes CASRQADGDPYEQYF.

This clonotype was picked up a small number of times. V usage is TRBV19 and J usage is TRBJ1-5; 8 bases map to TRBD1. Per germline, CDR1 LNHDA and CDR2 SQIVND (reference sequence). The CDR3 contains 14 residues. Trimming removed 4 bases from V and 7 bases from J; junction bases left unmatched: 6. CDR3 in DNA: TGTGCCAGTAGTACGACAGGGGTGCGCCAGCCCCAGCATTTT. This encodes CASSTTGVRQPQHF.

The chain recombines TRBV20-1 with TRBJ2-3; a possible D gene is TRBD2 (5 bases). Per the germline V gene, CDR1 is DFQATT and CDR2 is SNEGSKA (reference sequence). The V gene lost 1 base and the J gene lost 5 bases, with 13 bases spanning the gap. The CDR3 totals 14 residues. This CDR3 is CSARAVPGLDTQYF. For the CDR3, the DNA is TGCAGTGCTAGAGCCGTTCCGGGGTTAGATACGCAGTATTTT.

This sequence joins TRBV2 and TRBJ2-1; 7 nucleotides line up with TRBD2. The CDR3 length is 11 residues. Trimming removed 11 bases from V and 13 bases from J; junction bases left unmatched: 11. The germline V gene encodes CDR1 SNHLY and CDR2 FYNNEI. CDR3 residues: CAAQTRGEQFF. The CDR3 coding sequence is TGTGCCGCCCAAACCCGGGGGGAACAGTTCTTC.

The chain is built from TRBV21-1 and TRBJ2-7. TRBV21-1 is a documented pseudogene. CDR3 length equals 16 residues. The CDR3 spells CASSKDRGMFSYEQYV. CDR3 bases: TGTGCCAGCAGCAAAGATCGGGGTATGTTCTCCTACGAGCAGTACGTC.

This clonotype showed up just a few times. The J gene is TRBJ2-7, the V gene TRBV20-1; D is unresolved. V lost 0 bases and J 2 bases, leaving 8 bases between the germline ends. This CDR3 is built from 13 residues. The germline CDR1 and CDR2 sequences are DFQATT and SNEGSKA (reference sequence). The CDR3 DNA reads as TGCAGTGCTAGAGATATGGGGACCTACGAGCAGTACGTC. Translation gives CSARDMGTYEQYV.

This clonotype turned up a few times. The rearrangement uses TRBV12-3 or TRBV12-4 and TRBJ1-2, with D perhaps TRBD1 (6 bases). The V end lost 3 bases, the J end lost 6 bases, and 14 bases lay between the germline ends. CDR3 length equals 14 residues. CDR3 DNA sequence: TGTGCCAGCAGTTTTGGCAGGGGATCGGATGGCTACACCTTC. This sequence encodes CASSFGRGSDGYTF.

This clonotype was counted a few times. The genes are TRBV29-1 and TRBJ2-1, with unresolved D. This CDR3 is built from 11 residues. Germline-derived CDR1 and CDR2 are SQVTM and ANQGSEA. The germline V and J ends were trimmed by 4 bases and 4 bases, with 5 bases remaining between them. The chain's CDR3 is CSVVSYNEQFF. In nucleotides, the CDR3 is TGCAGCGTTGTAAGTTACAATGAGCAGTTCTTC.

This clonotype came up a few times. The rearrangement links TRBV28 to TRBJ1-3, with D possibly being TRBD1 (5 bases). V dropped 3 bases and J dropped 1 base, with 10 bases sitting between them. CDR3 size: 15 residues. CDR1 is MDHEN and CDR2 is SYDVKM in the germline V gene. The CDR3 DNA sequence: TGTGCCAGCAGTTTGGGGGGGGGATCTGGAAACACCATATATTTT. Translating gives CASSLGGGSGNTIYF.

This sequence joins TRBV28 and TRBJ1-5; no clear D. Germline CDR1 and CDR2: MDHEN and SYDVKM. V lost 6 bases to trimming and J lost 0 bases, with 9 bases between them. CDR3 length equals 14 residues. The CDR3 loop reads CASSSDISNQPQHF. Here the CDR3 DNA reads TGTGCCAGCAGCTCAGACATTAGCAATCAGCCCCAGCATTTT. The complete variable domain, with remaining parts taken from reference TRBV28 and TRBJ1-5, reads DVKVTQSSRYLVKRTGEKVFLECVQDMDHENMFWYRQDPGLGLRLIYFSYDVKMKEKGDIPEGYSVSREKKERFSLILESASTNQTSMYLCASSSDISNQPQHFGDGTRLSIL.

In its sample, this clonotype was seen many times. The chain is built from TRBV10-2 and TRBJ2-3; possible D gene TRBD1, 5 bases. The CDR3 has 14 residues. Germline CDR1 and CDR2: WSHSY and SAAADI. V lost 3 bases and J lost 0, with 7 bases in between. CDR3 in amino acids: CASSDPGSTDTQYF. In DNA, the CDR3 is TGCGCCAGCAGTGACCCAGGGAGCACAGATACGCAGTATTTT.

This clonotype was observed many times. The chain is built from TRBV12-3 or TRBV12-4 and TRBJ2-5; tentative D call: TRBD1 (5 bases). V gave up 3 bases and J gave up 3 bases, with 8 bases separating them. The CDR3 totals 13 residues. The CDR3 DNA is TGTGCCAGCAGTTTCGGCAGGGAAGAGACCCAGTACTTC. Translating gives CASSFGREETQYF.

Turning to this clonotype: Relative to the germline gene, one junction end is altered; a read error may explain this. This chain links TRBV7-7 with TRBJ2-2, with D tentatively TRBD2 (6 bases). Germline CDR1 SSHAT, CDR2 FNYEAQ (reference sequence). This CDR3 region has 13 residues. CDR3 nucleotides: TGTGCCAGCAGCCCCCTGGGCGGGGCGGAGCTGTTGTTT. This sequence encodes CASSPLGGAELLF.

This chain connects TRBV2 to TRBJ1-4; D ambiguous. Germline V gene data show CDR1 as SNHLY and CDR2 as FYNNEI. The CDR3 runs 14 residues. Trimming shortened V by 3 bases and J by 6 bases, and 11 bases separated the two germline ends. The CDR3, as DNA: TGTGCCAGCAGTGACCGGCCCCCTGATGAAAAACTGTTTTTT. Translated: CASSDRPPDEKLFF.

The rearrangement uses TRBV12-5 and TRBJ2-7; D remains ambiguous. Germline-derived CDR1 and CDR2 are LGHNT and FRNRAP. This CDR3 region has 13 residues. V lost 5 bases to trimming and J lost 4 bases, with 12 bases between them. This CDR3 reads CASGLATGYEQYF. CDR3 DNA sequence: TGTGCTAGTGGTCTGGCCACTGGGTACGAGCAGTACTTC.

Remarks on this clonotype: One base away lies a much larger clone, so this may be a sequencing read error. CDR3 sequence (DNA): TGTGCCAGCAGGAGGCTAGTGGGGGGCGGAGAGACCCAGTACTTC. It codes for CASRRLVGGGETQYF. The gene calls are TRBV28 and TRBJ2-5, with D perhaps assigned TRBD1 or TRBD2 (6 bases each). The germline V and J ends were trimmed by 6 bases and 4 bases, with 18 bases remaining between them. Germline V gene sequence: CDR1 MDHEN, CDR2 SYDVKM. This CDR3 region has 15 residues.

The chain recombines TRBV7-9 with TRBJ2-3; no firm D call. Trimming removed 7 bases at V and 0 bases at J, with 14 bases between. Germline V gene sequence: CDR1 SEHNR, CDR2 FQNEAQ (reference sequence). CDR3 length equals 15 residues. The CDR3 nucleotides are TGTGCCAGCACCATGGGATACGCGAGCACAGATACGCAGTATTTT. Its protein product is CASTMGYASTDTQYF.

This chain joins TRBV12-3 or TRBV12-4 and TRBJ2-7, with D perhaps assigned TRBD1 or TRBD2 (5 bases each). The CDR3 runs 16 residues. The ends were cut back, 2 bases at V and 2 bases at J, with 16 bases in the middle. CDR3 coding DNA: TGTGCCAGCAGTTTAAGGGACGGTTACCTCCCCTACGAGCAGTACTTC. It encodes CASSLRDGYLPYEQYF.

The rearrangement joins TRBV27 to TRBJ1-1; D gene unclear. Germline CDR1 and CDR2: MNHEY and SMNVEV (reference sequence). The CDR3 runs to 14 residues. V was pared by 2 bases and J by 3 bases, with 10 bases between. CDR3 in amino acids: CASSLNWDHTEAFF. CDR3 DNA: TGTGCCAGCAGTTTAAACTGGGATCACACTGAAGCTTTCTTT.

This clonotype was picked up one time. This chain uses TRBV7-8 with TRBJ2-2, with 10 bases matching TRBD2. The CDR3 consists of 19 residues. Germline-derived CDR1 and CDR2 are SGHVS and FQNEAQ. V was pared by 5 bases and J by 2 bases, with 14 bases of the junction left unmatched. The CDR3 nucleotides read TGTGCCAGCAGCGGACCCAGAAAACTAGCGGGGCTTAACACCGGGGAGCTGTTTTTT. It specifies CASSGPRKLAGLNTGELFF.